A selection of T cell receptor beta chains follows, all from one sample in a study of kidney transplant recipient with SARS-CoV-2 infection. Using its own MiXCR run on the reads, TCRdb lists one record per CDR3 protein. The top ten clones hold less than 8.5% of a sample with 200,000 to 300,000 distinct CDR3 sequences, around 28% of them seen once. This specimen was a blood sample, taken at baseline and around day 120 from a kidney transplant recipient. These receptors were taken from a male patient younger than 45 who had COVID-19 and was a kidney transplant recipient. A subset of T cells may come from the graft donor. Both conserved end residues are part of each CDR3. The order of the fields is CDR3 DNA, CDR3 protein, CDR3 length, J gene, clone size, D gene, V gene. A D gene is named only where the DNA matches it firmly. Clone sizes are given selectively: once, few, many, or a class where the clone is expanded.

TGTGCCAGCAGTGTCACAGGGGACAATGAGCAGCTCTTC CASSVTGDNEQLF 13 TRBJ2-1 . TRBD1 TRBV6-1
TGTGCCAGCGAGGCCAACGTACCAGGAAAGACCTATGGCTACACCTTC CASEANVPGKTYGYTF 16 TRBJ1-2 many . TRBV5-4
TGTGCCAGCAGCCAAGATATATCTAGTTTGGAGACCCAGTACTTC CASSQDISSLETQYF 15 TRBJ2-5 few . TRBV3-2
TGTGCCAGCAGCTCTCGTCCGGTCGCTAGAAAGACCTATGGCTACACCTTC CASSSRPVARKTYGYTF 17 TRBJ1-2 . . TRBV16
TGTGCCATCAGTGAAAGTCTAGGGCAGCTTAATTCACCCCTCCACTTT CAISESLGQLNSPLHF 16 TRBJ1-6 many . TRBV10-3
TGTGCCTGGTTCAGTCGGCGTTATAGAAAGACCTATGGCTACACCTTC CAWFSRRYRKTYGYTF 16 TRBJ1-2 many . TRBV30
TGTGCCAGCAGTGAATCTTTTGGCGCGGGACACGTCGAGCAGTACTTC CASSESFGAGHVEQYF 16 TRBJ2-7 few . TRBV25-1
TGTGCCAGTGCCCCAAGAAAGGGTCAGCCCCAGCATTTT CASAPRKGQPQHF 13 TRBJ1-5 many . TRBV6-5
TGTGCCATCGTAACAGGCGTCGGGGTCAGGTCGGAGGCCAACGTCCTGACTTTC CAIVTGVGVRSEANVLTF 18 TRBJ2-6 . . TRBV7-6
TGTGCCAGCAAGAGTCCAAACAATGAGCAGTTCTTC CASKSPNNEQFF 12 TRBJ2-1 few . TRBV27
TGCGCCAGCGCTCGTGAATCGGTTCGAAAGACCTATGGCTACACCTTC CASARESVRKTYGYTF 16 TRBJ1-2 many . TRBV5-1
TGTGCCAGCAGCCAAGATAATACGGGGCGGGGAAACACCATATATTTT CASSQDNTGRGNTIYF 16 TRBJ1-3 many . TRBV14
TGCGCCAGCAGCCAAGGGACCCAGCCCCAGCATTTT CASSQGTQPQHF 12 TRBJ1-5 many . TRBV4-1
TGTGCCAGCAGCTTCGGACAGGGGGCGCGTTTCTACGAGCAGTACTTC CASSFGQGARFYEQYF 16 TRBJ2-7 many TRBD1 TRBV11-3
TGTGCCAGCAGCCCGGGGACGGTAGTCTGGGGTCTTAGTTCACCCCTCCACTTT CASSPGTVVWGLSSPLHF 18 TRBJ1-6 many . TRBV9
TGCGCCAGCAGTCCCTATAGGCTACGCAGAAAGACCTATGGCTACACCTTC CASSPYRLRRKTYGYTF 17 TRBJ1-2 many . TRBV23-1
TGCAGCGTAGTTCCGGGACAGAAAACCTACGAGCAGTACTTC CSVVPGQKTYEQYF 14 TRBJ2-7 many TRBD1 TRBV29-1
TGTGCCAGCAGCCCGAAAAATCCCATTTCAGGCTTGACCGGGGAGCTGTTTTTT CASSPKNPISGLTGELFF 18 TRBJ2-2 few . TRBV3-1
TGTGCCAGCAGACCTCTGGATCTGAACACTGAAGCTTTCTTT CASRPLDLNTEAFF 14 TRBJ1-1 many . TRBV12-3/TRBV12-4
TGTGCCTGGCCTCCGGGACACCTCACTTGCTACACCTTC CAWPPGHLTCYTF 13 TRBJ1-2 few . TRBV30
TGTGCCAGTAGTTCTCGATGGGCAAATCGAAAGACCTATGGCTACACCTTC CASSSRWANRKTYGYTF 17 TRBJ1-2 . . TRBV19
TGTGCCAGCAGCTCGTCCCGGGACAGGGCATCGGAGACCCAGTACTTC CASSSSRDRASETQYF 16 TRBJ2-5 many TRBD1 TRBV11-3
TGTGCCAGCAGCCAACAGGGGGGCTCAGATACGCAGTATTTT CASSQQGGSDTQYF 14 TRBJ2-3 few . TRBV3-1
TGTGCCAGCAGTCGGGCCGTCAGCTCCTACGAGCAGTACTTC CASSRAVSSYEQYF 14 TRBJ2-7 many . TRBV6-1
TGTGCCAGCAGCTTAGAACACCTATACGAGCAGTACTTC CASSLEHLYEQYF 13 TRBJ2-7 many . TRBV7-2
TGTGCCAGCGGGCGTGGCCCGTTGAATGAGCAGTTCTTC CASGRGPLNEQFF 13 TRBJ2-1 many . TRBV2
TGTGCCAGCAGCCAAGGGGGGACACCCTACACCGGGGAGCTGTTTTTT CASSQGGTPYTGELFF 16 TRBJ2-2 many . TRBV7-9
TGTGCCAGCAGAGGGGGGGGTAATTCACCCCTCCACTTT CASRGGGNSPLHF 13 TRBJ1-6 many . TRBV28
TGTGCCAGCAGTTTATACATTAAGGGGAGAAGGGAGCTGTTTTTT CASSLYIKGRRELFF 15 TRBJ2-2 many . TRBV28
TGCAGTGCTAGCCTAGCGGGCTGGTACACCGGGGAGCTGTTTTTT CSASLAGWYTGELFF 15 TRBJ2-2 many TRBD2 TRBV20-1
TGCAGTGCTAAGGGGCAGGGGGACACTGAAGCTTTCTTT CSAKGQGDTEAFF 13 TRBJ1-1 many TRBD1 TRBV20-1
TGTGCCAGCAGCTGGATAACTCCCATTTCAATTCGCACTGAAGCTTTCTTT CASSWITPISIRTEAFF 17 TRBJ1-1 . . TRBV3-1
TGTGCCAGCAGCTTAGGAGGGACAGGGGCTGGGGCCAACGTCCTGACTTTC CASSLGGTGAGANVLTF 17 TRBJ2-6 many TRBD1 TRBV7-9
TGTGCCAGCAGTGAAGCTTGGGGGGGGGCATCTGGGGCCAACGTCCTGACTTTC CASSEAWGGASGANVLTF 18 TRBJ2-6 few . TRBV6-1
TGTACCAGCAGCCCATCAACAGGGGCGTTTTTAAATGAGCAGTTCTTC CTSSPSTGAFLNEQFF 16 TRBJ2-1 . TRBD1 TRBV11-3
TGTGCCACCGAAACTAGCGGTAGCACAGATACGCAGTATTTT CATETSGSTDTQYF 14 TRBJ2-3 many TRBD2 TRBV10-3
TGTGCCGGCAGCCTTTATTGTCCCATTTCTTTCTCTGAGACCCAGTACTTC CAGSLYCPISFSETQYF 17 TRBJ2-5 . . TRBV3-1
TGTGCCAGCAGTTCCGGGACAATAAACACCGGGGAGCTGTTTTTT CASSSGTINTGELFF 15 TRBJ2-2 few . TRBV5-8
TGTGCCAGCAGTGAAGCCTGGAAAGCCGGGGAGCTGTTTTTT CASSEAWKAGELFF 14 TRBJ2-2 many . TRBV6-1
TGCAGTGCTAGGTCGGGACTAGCGGGAGGATACGAGCAGTACTTC CSARSGLAGGYEQYF 15 TRBJ2-7 many TRBD2 TRBV20-1
TGTGCCAGCAGTGCCCAGGGATATCAGCCCCAGCATTTT CASSAQGYQPQHF 13 TRBJ1-5 many . TRBV6-5
TGTGCCACCAGTGATAGCTGGACTAGCGGGAGGGTTGACGAGCAGTACTTC CATSDSWTSGRVDEQYF 17 TRBJ2-7 many TRBD2 TRBV24-1